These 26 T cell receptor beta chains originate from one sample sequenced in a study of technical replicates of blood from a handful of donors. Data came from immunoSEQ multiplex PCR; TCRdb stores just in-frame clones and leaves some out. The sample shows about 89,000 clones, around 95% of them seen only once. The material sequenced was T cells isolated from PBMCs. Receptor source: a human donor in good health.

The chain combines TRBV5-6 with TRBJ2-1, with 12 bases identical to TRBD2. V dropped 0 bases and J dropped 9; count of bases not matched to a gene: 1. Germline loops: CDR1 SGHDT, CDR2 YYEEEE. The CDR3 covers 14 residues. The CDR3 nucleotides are TGTGCCAGCAGCTTGGGACTAGCGGGAGTTGAGCAGTTCTTC. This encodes CASSLGLAGVEQFF. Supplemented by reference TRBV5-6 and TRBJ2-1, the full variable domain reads DAGVTQSPTHLIKTRGQQVTLRCSPKSGHDTVSWYQQALGQGPQFIFQYYEEEERQRGNFPDRFSGHQFPNYSSELNVNALLLGDSALYLCASSLGLAGVEQFFGPGTRLTVL.

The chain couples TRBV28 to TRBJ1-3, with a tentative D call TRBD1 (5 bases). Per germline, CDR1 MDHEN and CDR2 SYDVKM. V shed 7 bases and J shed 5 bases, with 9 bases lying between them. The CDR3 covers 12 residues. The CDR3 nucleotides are TGTGCCAGCACCAGGGAAAGAAACACCATATATTTT. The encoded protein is CASTRERNTIYF. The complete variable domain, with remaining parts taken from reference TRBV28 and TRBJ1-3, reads DVKVTQSSRYLVKRTGEKVFLECVQDMDHENMFWYRQDPGLGLRLIYFSYDVKMKEKGDIPEGYSVSREKKERFSLILESASTNQTSMYLCASTRERNTIYFGEGSWLTVV.

CDR3 in amino acids: CASSEVASGNNEQFF. CDR3 nucleotide sequence: TGTGCCAGCAGTGAAGTGGCTAGCGGGAACAATGAGCAGTTCTTC. The rearrangement links TRBV6-1 to TRBJ2-1; 9 bases match TRBD2. The CDR3 contains 15 residues. Germline V lookup: CDR1 MNHNS, CDR2 SASEGT. V gave up 1 base and J gave up 5 bases; unmatched junction bases: 3.

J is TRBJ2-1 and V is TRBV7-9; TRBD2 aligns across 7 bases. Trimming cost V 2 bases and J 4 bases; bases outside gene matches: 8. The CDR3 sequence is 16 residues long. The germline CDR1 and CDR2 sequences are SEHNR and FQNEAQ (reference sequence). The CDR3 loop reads CASSLRQRGLYNEQFF. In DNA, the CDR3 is TGTGCCAGCAGCTTACGTCAGCGGGGACTTTACAATGAGCAGTTCTTC.

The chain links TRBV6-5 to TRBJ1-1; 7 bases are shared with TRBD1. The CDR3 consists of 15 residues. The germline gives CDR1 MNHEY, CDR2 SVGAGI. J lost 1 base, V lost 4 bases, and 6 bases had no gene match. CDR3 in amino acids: CASSSLTGRNTEAFF. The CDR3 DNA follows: TGTGCCAGCAGTTCCCTGACAGGGAGGAACACTGAAGCTTTCTTT.

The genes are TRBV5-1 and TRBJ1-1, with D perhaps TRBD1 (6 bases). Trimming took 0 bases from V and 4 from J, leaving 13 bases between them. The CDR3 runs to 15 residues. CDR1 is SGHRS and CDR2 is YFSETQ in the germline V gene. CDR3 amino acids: CASSLAPGVITEAFF. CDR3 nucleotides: TGCGCCAGCAGCTTGGCCCCAGGGGTGATCACTGAAGCTTTCTTT.

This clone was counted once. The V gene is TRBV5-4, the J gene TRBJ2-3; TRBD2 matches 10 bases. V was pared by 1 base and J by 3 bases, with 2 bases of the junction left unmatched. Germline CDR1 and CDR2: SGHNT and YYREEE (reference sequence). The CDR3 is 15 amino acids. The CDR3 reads CASSLPAGGTDTQYF. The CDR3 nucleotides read TGTGCCAGCAGCTTGCCAGCGGGAGGGACAGATACGCAGTATTTT. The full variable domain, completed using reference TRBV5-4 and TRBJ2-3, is ETGVTQSPTHLIKTRGQQVTLRCSSQSGHNTVSWYQQALGQGPQFIFQYYREEENGRGNFPPRFSGLQFPNYSSELNVNALELDDSALYLCASSLPAGGTDTQYFGPGTRLTVL.

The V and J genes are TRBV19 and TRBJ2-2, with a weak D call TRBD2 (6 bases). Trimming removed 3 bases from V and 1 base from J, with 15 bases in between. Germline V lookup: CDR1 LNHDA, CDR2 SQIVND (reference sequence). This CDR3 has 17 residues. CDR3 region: CASSIPSSGGNTGELFF. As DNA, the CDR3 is TGTGCCAGTAGTATCCCTAGTAGCGGCGGGAACACCGGGGAGCTGTTTTTT. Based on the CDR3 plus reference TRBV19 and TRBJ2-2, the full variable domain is DGGITQSPKYLFRKEGQNVTLSCEQNLNHDAMYWYRQDPGQGLRLIYYSQIVNDFQKGDIAEGYSVSREKKESFPLTVTSAQKNPTAFYLCASSIPSSGGNTGELFFGEGSRLTVL.

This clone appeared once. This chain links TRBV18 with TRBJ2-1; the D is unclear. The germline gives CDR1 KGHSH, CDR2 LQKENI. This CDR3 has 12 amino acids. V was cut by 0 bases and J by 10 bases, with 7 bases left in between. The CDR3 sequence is CASSPPTLEQFF. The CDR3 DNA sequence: TGTGCCAGCTCACCACCCACCCTAGAGCAGTTCTTC.

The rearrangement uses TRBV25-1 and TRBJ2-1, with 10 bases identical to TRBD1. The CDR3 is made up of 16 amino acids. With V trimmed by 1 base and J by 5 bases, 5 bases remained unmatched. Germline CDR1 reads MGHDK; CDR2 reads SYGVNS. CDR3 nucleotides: TGTGCCAGCAGTGAATGGGACAGGGGCTTAAACAATGAGCAGTTCTTC. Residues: CASSEWDRGLNNEQFF.

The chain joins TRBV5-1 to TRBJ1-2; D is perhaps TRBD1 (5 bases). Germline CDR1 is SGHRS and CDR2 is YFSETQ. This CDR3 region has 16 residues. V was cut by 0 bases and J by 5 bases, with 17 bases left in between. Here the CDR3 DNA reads TGCGCCAGCAGCTTGGACCGGCCGACAGCTTCGTATGGCTACACCTTC. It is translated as CASSLDRPTASYGYTF.

The chain's CDR3 is CASSSWTSGRFYEQFF. The CDR3 bases are TGTGCCAGCAGTTCCTGGACTAGCGGGAGGTTCTATGAGCAGTTCTTC. V and J are TRBV28 and TRBJ2-1, with TRBD2 matching 14 bases. V was pared by 4 bases and J by 8 bases, with 7 bases of the junction left unmatched. Germline CDR1 is MDHEN and CDR2 is SYDVKM. The CDR3 runs to 16 residues.

The CDR3 nucleotides are TGTGCCTGTACGAAAGAGTTCAGAGGGGGGGCCAAAGATACGCAGTATTTT. Its translation is CACTKEFRGGAKDTQYF. This rearrangement joins TRBV2 to TRBJ2-3; D might be TRBD2 (7 bases). CDR1 is SNHLY, CDR2 FYNNEI, per germline. This CDR3 has 17 residues. V was clipped by 11 bases and J by 5 bases, with 29 bases between them. The variable domain in full, completed from reference TRBV2 and TRBJ2-3, reads EPEVTQTPSHQVTQMGQEVILRCVPISNHLYFYWYRQILGQKVEFLVSFYNNEISEKSEIFDDQFSVERPDGSNFTLKIRSTKLEDSAMYFCACTKEFRGGAKDTQYFGPGTRLTVL.

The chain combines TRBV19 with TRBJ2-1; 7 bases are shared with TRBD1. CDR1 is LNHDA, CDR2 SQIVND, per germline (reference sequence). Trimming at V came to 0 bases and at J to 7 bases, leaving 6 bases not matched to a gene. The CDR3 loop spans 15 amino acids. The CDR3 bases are TGTGCCAGTAGTATAGATGGGACAGCCAATAATGAGCAGTTCTTC. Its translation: CASSIDGTANNEQFF.

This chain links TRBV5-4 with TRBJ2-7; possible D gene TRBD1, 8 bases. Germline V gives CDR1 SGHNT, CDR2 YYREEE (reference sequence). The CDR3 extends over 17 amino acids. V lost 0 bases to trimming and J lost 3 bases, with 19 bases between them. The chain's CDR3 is CASSLDRGGIHRYEQYF. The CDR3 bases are TGTGCCAGCAGCTTGGACAGGGGGGGAATACACCGCTACGAGCAGTACTTC.

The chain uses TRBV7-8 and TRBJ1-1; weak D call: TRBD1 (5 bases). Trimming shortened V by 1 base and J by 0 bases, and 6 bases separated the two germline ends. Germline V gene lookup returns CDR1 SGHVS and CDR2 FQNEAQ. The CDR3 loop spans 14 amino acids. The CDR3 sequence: CASSLGGVNTEAFF. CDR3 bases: TGTGCCAGCAGCTTAGGGGGGGTGAACACTGAAGCTTTCTTT.

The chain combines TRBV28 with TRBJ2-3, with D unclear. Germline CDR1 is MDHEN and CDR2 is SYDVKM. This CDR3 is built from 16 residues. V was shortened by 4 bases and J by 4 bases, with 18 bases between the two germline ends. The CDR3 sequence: CASSSPGESNPDTQYF. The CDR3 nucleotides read TGTGCCAGCAGTTCCCCCGGAGAATCGAATCCAGATACGCAGTATTTT.

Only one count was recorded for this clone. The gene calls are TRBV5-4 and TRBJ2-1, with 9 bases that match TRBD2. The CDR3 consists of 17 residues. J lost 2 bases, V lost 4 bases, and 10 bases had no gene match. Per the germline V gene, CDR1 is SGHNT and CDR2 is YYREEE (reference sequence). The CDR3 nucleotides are TGTGCCAGCAGCGGGGTTTTAGCGGGAGCCACCTACAATGAGCAGTTCTTC. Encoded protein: CASSGVLAGATYNEQFF.

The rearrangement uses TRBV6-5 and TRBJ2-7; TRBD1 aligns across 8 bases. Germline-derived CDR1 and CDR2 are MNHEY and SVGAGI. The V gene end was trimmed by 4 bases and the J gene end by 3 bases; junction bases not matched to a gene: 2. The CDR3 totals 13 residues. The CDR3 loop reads CASSLGQGYEQYF. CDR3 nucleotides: TGTGCCAGCAGTTTAGGACAGGGCTACGAGCAGTACTTC.

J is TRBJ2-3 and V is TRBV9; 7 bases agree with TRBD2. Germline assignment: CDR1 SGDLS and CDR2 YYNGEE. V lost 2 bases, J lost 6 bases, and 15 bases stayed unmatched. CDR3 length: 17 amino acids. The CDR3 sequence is CASSVHTSDHGLDTQYF. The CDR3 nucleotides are TGTGCCAGCAGCGTTCACACTAGCGATCATGGACTGGATACGCAGTATTTT.

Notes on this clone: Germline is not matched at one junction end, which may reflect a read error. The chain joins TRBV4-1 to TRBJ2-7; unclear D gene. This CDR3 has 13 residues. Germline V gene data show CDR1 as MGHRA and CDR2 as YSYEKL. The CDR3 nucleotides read TGCGCCAGCAGCCAAGGATCCTTTTACAGCTTAGACTTC. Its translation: CASSQGSFYSLDF.

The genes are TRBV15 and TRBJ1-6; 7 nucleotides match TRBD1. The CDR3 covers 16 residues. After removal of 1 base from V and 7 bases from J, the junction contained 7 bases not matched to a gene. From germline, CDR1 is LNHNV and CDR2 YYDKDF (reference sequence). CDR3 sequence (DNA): TGTGCCACCAGCAGAGGTTCAGGAGGGGGCAATTCACCCCTCCACTTT. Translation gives CATSRGSGGGNSPLHF.

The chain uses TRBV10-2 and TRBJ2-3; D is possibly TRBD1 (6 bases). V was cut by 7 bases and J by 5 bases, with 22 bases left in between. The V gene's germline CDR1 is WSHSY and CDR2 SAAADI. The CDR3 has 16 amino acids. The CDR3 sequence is CASTGLLGGMGDTQYF. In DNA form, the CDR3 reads TGCGCCAGCACGGGGCTGTTAGGGGGTATGGGAGATACGCAGTATTTT.

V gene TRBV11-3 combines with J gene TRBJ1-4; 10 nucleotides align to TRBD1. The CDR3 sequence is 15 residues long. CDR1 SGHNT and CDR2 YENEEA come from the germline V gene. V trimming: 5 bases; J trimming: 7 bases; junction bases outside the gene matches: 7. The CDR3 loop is CASSPGTGEAEKLFF. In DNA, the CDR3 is TGTGCCAGCAGCCCCGGGACAGGGGAAGCTGAAAAACTGTTTTTT.

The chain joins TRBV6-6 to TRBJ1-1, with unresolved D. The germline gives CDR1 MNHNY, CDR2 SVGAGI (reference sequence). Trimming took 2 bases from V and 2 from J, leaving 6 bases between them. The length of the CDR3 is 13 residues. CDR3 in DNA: TGTGCCAGCAGTTACACAACAAACACTGAAGCTTTCTTT. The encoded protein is CASSYTTNTEAFF.

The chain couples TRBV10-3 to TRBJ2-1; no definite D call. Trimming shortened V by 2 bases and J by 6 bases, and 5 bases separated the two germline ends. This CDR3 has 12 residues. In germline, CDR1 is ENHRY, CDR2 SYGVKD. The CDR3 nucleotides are TGTGCCATCAGTGAGGCTAGCAATGAGCAGTTCTTC. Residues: CAISEASNEQFF.